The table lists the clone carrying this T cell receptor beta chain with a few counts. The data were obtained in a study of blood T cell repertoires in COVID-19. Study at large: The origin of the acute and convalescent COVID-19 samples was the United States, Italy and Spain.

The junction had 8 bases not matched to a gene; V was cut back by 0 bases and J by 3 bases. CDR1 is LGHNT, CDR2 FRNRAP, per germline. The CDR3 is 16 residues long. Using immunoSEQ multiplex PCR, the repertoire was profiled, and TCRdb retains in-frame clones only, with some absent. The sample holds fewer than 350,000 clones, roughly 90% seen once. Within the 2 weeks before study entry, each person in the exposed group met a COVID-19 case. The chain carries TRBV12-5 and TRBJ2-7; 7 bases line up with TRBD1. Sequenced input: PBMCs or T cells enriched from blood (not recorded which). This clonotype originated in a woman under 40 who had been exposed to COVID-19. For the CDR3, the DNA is TGTGCTAGTGGTTTGGTTGTCTCCCGGACAGGCTACGAGCAGTACTTC. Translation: CASGLVVSRTGYEQYF.